The text below deals with one T cell receptor (beta chain). Antigen: not known. Germline CDR1 reads SGDLS; CDR2 reads YYNGEE. The CDR3 has 16 amino acids. PCR was performed a second time for roughly 7 to 12 cycles using a sample-barcoded 5' primer and a J-beta primer mix. Tags on each cDNA molecule came from a template-switch adaptor with 12 random nucleotides. From the 5' RACE reads, TCRdb called clonotypes with MiXCR, one entry per CDR3 protein. The profile shows some 1 million distinct CDR3 sequences, under 55% of them singletons. The sample originates from a study of blood T cells in healthy people across ages. Study results and caveats: Naive and antigen-experienced cells could not be conclusively compared, given unsorted PBMCs.

The clonotype originates from a woman in her sixties in good health. The chain employs TRBV9 and TRBJ2-4; maybe TRBD2 (5 bases). The tail of the sequence fits TRBJ2-7 better, so the J call may be wrong. Material: blood. The CDR3 loop is CASSPAGRQPRYEQYF. The CDR3 bases are TGTGCCAGCAGCCCGGCGGGCCGCCAACCTCGCTACGAGCAGTACTTC.